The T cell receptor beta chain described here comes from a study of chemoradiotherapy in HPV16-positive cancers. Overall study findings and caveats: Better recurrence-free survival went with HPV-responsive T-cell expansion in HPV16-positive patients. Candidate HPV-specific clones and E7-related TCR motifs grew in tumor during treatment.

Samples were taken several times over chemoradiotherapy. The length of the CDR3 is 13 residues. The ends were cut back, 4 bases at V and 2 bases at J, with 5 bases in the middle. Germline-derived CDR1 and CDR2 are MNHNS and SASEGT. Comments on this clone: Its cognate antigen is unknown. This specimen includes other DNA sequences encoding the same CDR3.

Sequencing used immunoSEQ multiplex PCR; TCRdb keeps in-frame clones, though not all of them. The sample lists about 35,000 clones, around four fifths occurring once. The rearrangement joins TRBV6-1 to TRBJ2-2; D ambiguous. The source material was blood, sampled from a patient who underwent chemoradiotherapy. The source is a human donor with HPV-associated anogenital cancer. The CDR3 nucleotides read TGTGCCAGCAGTGTCCATAACACCGGGGAGCTGTTTTTT. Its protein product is CASSVHNTGELFF.